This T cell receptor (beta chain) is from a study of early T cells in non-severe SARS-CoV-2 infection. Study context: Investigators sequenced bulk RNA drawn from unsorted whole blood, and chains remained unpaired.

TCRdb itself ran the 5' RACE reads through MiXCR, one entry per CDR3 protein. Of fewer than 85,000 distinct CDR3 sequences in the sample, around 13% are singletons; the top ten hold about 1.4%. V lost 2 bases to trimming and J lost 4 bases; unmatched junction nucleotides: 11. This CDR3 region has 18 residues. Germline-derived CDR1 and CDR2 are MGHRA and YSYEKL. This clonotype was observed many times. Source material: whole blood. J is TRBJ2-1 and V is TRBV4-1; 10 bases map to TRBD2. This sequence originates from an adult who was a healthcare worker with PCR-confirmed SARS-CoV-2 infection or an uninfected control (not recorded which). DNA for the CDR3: TGCGCCAGCAGCCAAAGGAACGCCATAGCGGGAGGTTACAATGAGCAGTTCTTC. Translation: CASSQRNAIAGGYNEQFF.